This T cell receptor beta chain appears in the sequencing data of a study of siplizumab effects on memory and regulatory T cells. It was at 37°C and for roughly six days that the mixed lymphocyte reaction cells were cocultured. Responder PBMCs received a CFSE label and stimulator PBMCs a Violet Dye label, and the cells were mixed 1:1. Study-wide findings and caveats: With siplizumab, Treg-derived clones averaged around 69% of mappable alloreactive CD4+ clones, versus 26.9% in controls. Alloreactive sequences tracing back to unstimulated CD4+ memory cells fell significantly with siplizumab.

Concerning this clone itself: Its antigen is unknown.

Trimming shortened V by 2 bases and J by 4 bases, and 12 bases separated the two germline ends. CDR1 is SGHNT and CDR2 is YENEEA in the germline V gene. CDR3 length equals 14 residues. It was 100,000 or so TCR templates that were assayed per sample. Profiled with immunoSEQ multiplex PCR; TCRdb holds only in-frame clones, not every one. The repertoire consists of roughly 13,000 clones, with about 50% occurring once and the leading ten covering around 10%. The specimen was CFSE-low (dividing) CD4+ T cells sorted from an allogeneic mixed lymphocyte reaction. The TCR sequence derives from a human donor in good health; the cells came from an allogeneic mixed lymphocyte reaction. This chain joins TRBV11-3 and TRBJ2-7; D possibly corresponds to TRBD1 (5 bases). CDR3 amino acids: CASSLWNRYYEQYF. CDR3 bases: TGTGCCAGCAGCTTATGGAACAGGTATTACGAGCAGTACTTC.